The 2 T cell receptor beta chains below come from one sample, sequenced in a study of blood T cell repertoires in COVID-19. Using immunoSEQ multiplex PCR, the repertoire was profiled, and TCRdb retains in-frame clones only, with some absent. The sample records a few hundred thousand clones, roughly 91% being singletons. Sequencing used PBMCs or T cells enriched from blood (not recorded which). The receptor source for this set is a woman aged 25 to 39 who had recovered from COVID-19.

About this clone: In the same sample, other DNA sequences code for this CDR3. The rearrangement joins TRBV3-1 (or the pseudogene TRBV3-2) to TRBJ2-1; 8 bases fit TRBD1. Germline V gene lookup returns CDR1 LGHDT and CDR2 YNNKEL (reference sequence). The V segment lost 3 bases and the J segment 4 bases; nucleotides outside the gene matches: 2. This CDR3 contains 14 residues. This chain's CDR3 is CASSHRTGYNEQFF. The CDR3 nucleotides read TGTGCCAGCAGCCACCGGACAGGGTACAATGAGCAGTTCTTC.

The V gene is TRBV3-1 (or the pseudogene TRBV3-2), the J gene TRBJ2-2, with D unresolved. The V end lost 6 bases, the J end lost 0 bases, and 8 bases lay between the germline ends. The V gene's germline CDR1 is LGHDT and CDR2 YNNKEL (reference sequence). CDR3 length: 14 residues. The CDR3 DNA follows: TGTGCCAGCAGACCCAGTTCGAACACCGGGGAGCTGTTTTTT. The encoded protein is CASRPSSNTGELFF.